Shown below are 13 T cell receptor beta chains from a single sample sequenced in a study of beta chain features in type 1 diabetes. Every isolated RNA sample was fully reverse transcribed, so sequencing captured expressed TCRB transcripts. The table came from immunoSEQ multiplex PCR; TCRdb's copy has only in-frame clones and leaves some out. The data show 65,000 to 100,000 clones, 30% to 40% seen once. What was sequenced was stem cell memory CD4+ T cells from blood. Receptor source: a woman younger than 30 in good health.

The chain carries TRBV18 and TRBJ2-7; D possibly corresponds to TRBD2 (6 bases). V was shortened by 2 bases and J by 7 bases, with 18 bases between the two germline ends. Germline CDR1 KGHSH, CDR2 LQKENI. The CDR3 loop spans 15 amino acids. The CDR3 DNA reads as TGTGCCAGCTCACCAAGGAATGGTCGGGGAGGAGAGCAGTACTTC. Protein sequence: CASSPRNGRGGEQYF.

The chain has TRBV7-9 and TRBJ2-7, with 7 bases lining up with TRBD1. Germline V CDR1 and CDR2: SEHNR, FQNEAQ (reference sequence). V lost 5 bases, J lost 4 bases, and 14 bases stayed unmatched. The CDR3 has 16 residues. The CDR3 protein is CASSHGARDSTYEQYF. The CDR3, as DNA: TGTGCCAGCAGCCACGGGGCTAGGGACAGCACATACGAGCAGTACTTC.

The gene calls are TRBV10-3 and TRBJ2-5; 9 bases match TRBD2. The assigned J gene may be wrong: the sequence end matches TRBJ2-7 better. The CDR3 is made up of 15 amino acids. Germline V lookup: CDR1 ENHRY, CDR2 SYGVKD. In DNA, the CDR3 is TGTGCCATCAGCGATGTTAGCGGGAGTAACGACGAGCAGTACTTC. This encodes CAISDVSGSNDEQYF.

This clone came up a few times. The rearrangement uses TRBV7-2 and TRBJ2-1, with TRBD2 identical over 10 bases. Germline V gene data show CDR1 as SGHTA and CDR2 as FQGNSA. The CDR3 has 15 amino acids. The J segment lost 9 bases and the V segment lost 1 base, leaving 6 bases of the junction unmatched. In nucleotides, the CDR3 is TGTGCCAGCAGCTTAGGAGCGGGGGGGTCTGGTGAGCAGTTCTTC. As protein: CASSLGAGGSGEQFF.

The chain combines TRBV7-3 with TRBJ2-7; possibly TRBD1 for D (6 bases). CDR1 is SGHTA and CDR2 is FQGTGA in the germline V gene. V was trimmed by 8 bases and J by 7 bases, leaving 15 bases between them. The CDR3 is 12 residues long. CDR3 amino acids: CASRVGAGEQYF. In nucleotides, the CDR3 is TGTGCCAGCCGAGTGGGGGCAGGGGAGCAGTACTTC.

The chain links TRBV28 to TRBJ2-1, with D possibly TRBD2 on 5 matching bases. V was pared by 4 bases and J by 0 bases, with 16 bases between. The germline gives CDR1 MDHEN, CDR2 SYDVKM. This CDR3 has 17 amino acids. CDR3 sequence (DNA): TGTGCCAGCAGTTCACCCGCTTTGGGGAGCTCCTACAATGAGCAGTTCTTC. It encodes CASSSPALGSSYNEQFF.

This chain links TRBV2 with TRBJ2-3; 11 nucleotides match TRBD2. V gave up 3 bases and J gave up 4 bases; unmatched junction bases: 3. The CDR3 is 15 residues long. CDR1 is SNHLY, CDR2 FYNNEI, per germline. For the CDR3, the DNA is TGTGCCAGCAGTGATGCTAGCGGGGGGTCAGATACGCAGTATTTT. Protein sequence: CASSDASGGSDTQYF. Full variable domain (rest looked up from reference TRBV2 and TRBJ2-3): EPEVTQTPSHQVTQMGQEVILRCVPISNHLYFYWYRQILGQKVEFLVSFYNNEISEKSEIFDDQFSVERPDGSNFTLKIRSTKLEDSAMYFCASSDASGGSDTQYFGPGTRLTVL.

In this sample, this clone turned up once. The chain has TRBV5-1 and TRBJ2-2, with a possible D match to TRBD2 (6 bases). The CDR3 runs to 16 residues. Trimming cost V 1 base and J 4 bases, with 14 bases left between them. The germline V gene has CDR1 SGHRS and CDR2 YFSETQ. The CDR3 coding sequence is TGCGCCAGCAGCTTGAGGAGGGGCGGAGGCACCGGGGAGCTGTTTTTT. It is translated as CASSLRRGGGTGELFF.

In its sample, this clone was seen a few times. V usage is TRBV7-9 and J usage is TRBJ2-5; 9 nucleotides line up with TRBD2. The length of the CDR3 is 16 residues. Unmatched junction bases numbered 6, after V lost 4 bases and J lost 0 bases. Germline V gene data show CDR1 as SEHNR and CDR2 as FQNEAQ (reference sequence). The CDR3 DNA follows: TGTGCCAGCAGCTCGAGGCGGGGGGGGAACCAAGAGACCCAGTACTTC. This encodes CASSSRRGGNQETQYF. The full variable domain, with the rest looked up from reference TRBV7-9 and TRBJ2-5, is DTGVSQNPRHKITKRGQNVTFRCDPISEHNRLYWYRQTLGQGPEFLTYFQNEAQLEKSRLLSDRFSAERPKGSFSTLEIQRTEQGDSAMYLCASSSRRGGNQETQYFGPGTRLLVL.

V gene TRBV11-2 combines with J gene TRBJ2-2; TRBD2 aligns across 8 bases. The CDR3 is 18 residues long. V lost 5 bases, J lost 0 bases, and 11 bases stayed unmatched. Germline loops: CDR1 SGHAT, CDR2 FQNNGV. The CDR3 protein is CASSPRAGGFSNTGELFF. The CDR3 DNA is TGTGCCAGCAGCCCTAGGGCGGGAGGATTCTCGAACACCGGGGAGCTGTTTTTT.

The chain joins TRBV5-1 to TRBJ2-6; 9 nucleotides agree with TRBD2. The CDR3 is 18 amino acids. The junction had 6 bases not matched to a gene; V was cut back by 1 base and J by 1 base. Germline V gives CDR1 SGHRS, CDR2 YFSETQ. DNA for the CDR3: TGCGCCAGCAGCTTGAGAGCGGGGGGACCGTCTGGGGCCAACGTCCTGACTTTC. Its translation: CASSLRAGGPSGANVLTF.

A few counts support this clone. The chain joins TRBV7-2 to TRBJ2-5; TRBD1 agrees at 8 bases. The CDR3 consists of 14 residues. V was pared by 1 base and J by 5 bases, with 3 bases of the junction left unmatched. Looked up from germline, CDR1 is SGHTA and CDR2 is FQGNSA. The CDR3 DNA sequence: TGTGCCAGCAGCTTAGAGGGACAGGCGGAGACCCAGTACTTC. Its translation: CASSLEGQAETQYF.

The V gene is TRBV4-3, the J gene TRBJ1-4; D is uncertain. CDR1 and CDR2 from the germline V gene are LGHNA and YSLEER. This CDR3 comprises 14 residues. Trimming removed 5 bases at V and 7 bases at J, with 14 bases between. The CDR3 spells CASSYGRTLEKLFF. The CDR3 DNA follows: TGCGCCAGCAGCTACGGGAGGACCCTTGAAAAACTGTTTTTT.